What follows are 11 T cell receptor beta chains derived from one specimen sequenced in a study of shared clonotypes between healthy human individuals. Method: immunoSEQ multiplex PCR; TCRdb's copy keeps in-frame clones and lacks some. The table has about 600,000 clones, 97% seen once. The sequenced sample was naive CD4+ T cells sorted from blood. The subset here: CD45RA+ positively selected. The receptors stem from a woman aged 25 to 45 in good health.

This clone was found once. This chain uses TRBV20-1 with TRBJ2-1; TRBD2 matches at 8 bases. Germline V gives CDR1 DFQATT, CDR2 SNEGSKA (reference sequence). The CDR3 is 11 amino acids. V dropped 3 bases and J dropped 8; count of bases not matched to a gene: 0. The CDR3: CSASGRDEQFF. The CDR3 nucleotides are TGCAGTGCTAGCGGGAGGGATGAGCAGTTCTTC.

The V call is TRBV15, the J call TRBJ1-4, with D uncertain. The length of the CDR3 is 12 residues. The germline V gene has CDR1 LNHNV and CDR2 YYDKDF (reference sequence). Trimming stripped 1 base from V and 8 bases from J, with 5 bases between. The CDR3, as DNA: TGTGCCACCAGCAGAGCGGGGGAAAAACTGTTTTTT. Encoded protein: CATSRAGEKLFF.

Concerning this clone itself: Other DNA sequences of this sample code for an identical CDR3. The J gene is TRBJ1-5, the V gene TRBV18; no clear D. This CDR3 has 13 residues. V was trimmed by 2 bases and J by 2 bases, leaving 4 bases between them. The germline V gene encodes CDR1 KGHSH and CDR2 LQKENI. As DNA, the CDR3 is TGTGCCAGCTCACCATCGGGCAATCAGCCCCAGCATTTT. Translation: CASSPSGNQPQHF.

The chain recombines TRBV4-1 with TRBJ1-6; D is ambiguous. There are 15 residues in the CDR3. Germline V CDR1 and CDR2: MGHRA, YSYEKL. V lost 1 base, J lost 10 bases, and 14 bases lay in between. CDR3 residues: CASSQAEVRRSPLHF. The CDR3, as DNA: TGCGCCAGCAGCCAAGCTGAGGTCCGCCGGTCACCCCTCCACTTT.

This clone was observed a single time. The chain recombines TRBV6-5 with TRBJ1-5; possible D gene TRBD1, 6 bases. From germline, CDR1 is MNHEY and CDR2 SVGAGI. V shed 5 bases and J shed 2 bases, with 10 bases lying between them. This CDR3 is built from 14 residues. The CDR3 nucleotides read TGTGCCAGCAGTGTACAGGGTGGCAATCAGCCCCAGCATTTT. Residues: CASSVQGGNQPQHF.

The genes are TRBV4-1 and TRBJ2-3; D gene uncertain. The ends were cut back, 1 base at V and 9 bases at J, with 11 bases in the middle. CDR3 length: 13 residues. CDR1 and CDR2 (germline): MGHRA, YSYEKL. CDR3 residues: CASSQALAATQYF. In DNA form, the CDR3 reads TGCGCCAGCAGCCAAGCTCTGGCGGCCACGCAGTATTTT.

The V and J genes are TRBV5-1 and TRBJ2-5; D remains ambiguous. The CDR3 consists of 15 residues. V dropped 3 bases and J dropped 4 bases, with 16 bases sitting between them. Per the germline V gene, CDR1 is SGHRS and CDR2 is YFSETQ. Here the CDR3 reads CASSSAPETRETQYF. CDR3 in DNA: TGCGCCAGCAGCTCGGCACCGGAGACGAGAGAGACCCAGTACTTC. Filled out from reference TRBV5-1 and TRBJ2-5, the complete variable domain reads KAGVTQTPRYLIKTRGQQVTLSCSPISGHRSVSWYQQTPGQGLQFLFEYFSETQRNKGNFPGRFSGRQFSNSRSEMNVSTLELGDSALYLCASSSAPETRETQYFGPGTRLLVL.

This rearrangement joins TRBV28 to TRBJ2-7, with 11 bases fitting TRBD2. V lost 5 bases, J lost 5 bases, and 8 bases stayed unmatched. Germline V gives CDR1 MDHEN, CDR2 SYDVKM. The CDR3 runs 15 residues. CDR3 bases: TGTGCCAGCAGTACTAGCGGGAGTCCCTTTAACGAGCAGTACTTC. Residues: CASSTSGSPFNEQYF.

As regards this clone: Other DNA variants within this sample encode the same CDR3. CDR3 coding DNA: TGTGCCAGCAGTTTGCCTAGCGGACGCTCCTACGAGCAGTACTTC. It codes for CASSLPSGRSYEQYF. This rearrangement joins TRBV28 to TRBJ2-7, with 7 bases fitting TRBD2. Trimming removed 3 bases from V and 0 bases from J; junction bases left unmatched: 5. Germline V gene sequence: CDR1 MDHEN, CDR2 SYDVKM. The CDR3 spans 15 residues.

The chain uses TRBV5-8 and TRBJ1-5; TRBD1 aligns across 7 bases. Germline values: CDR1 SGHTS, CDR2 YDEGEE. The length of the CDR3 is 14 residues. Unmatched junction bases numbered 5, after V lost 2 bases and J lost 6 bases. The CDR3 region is CASSFAGGFQPQHF. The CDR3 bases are TGTGCCAGCAGCTTTGCAGGGGGATTTCAGCCCCAGCATTTT.

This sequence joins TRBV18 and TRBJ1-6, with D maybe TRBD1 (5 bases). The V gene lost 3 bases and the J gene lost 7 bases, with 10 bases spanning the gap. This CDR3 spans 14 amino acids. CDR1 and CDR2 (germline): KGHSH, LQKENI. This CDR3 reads CASSPDRTNSPLHF. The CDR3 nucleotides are TGTGCCAGCTCACCCGACAGAACCAATTCACCCCTCCACTTT.